Reported below is one T cell receptor beta chain. Its antigen is as yet unknown. Vbeta (60) and Jbeta (13) primers were used in the PCR. Assay used: immunoSEQ multiplex PCR; TCRdb lists only in-frame clones, some missing. Found here are approximately 92,000 clones; the top ten clones hold roughly 3%. CDR3 length equals 14 residues. Germline CDR1 reads MNHNY; CDR2 reads SVGAGI (reference sequence). With 5 bases clipped from V and 1 base from J, the junction kept 3 bases outside the gene matches. This sample stems from a study of cytomegalovirus exposure and HLA in healthy donors. Study information: In an earlier analysis, around 100 million unique TCR beta sequences were found from 150 million to 200 million T cells. Study conclusions and caveats: Only CMV serostatus was available as immune exposure information. Compared with the roughly 700-donor mean, an Asian-associated ancestry cluster reportedly had fewer N-insertions, according to a later analysis.

The TCR originated in a woman aged 30 to 39 in good health and CMV-seronegative. The sample taken for sequencing was PBMCs. The V gene is TRBV6-6, the J gene TRBJ1-1; TRBD1 aligns across 8 bases. CDR3 bases: TGTGCCAGCAGTCCAACAGGGGGGAACACTGAAGCTTTCTTT. Its protein product is CASSPTGGNTEAFF.